The clone carrying this T cell receptor beta chain was observed once. This entry belongs to a study of blood T cell repertoires in COVID-19. Study in general: The origin of the acute and convalescent COVID-19 samples was the United States, Italy and Spain. The analysed material was cDNA or gDNA that came from T cells, B-cell-depleted T cells, or PBMCs.

Assay: immunoSEQ multiplex PCR; the TCRdb copy retains only in-frame clones and omits some. Here the sample spans under 20,000 clones, around 87% being singletons. V lost 1 base to trimming and J lost 5 bases; unmatched junction nucleotides: 6. This CDR3 contains 14 residues. Germline V gene data show CDR1 as SGDLS and CDR2 as YYNGEE. V and J are TRBV9 and TRBJ2-7, with 7 nucleotides matching TRBD2. Material: peripheral blood. The receptor comes from a human donor in a cohort sampled during active COVID-19. The CDR3 sequence is CASSVRGGSDEQYF. The CDR3 DNA reads TGTGCCAGCAGCGTACGGGGCGGGAGTGACGAGCAGTACTTC.